The T cell receptor (beta chain) described here comes from a study of T-cell reconstitution after alpha-beta-depleted transplantation in children. Molecular barcoding with unique molecular identifiers was used for the TCRbeta library. Using its own MiXCR run on the PCR reads, TCRdb lists one record per CDR3 protein. The data hold some 200,000 distinct CDR3 sequences, with around 7% observed a single time. Germline V lookup: CDR1 DFQATT, CDR2 SNEGSKA (reference sequence). CDR3 length: 13 residues. Trimming took off 4 bases at V and 7 bases at J, with 16 bases between the two ends. This clonotype appeared many times.

The source was PBMCs from the stem cell graft donor, collected from the stem cell graft. The sequence was obtained from a human donor who donated a stem cell graft to a child with Wiskott-Aldrich syndrome. The chain is built from TRBV20-1 and TRBJ1-2, with a tentative D call TRBD1 (5 bases). CDR3 DNA sequence: TGCAGTGCTAAACCCGGGGCAAGGGCTGGCTACACCTTC. This translates into CSAKPGARAGYTF.